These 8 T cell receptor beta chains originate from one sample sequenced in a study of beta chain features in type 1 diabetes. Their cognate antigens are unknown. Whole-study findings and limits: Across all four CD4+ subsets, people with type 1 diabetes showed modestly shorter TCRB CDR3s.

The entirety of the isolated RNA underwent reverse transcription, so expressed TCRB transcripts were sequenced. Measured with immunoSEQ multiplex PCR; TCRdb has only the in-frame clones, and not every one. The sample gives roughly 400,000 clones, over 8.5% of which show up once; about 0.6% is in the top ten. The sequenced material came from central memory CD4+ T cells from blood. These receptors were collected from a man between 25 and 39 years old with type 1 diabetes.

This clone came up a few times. The CDR3 region has the DNA TGTGCCAGCAGTTATCCCCTCACAGATACGCAGTATTTT. It specifies CASSYPLTDTQYF. This rearrangement joins TRBV6-9 to TRBJ2-3; D is unresolved. Germline V gene lookup returns CDR1 MNHGY and CDR2 SVAAGI. The CDR3 spans 13 residues. The ends were cut back, 2 bases at V and 2 bases at J, with 5 bases in the middle.

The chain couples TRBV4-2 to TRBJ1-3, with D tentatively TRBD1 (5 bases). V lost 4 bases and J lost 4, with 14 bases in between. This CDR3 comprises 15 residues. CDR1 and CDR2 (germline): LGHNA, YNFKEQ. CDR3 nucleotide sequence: TGTGCCAGCAGCCCCTCTATCAGGGAGGGAAACACCATATATTTT. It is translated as CASSPSIREGNTIYF.

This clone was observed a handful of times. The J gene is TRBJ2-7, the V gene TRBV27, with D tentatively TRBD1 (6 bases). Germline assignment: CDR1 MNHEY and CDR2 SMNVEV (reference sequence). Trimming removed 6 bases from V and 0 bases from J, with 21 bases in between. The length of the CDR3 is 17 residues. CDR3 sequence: CASSHVPDSYLSYEQYF. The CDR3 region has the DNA TGTGCCAGCAGCCACGTCCCGGACAGCTACCTCTCCTACGAGCAGTACTTC.

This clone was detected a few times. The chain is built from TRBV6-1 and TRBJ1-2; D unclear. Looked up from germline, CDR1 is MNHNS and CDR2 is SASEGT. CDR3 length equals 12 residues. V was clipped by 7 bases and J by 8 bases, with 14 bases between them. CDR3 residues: CASTDNRLGYTF. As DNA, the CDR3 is TGTGCCAGCACGGATAACCGTTTGGGCTACACCTTC.

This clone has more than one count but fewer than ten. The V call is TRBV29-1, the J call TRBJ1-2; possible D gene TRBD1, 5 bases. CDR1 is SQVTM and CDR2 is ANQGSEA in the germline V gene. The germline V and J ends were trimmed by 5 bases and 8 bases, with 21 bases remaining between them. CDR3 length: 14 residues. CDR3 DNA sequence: TGCAGCGTTCTAGCCGGGCAGGGCACCGGAGGCTACACCTTC. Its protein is CSVLAGQGTGGYTF. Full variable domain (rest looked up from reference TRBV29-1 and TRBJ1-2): SAVISQKPSRDICQRGTSLTIQCQVDSQVTMMFWYRQQPGQSLTLIATANQGSEATYESGFVIDKFPISRPNLTFSTLTVSNMSPEDSSIYLCSVLAGQGTGGYTFGSGTRLTVV.

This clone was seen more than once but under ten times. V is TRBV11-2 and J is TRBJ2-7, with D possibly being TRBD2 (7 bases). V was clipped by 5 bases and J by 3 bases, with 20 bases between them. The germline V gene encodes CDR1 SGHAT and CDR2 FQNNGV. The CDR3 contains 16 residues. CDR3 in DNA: TGTGCCAGCAGCCCCGTTAATAGGGAGGGGGACTACGAGCAGTACTTC. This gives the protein CASSPVNREGDYEQYF.

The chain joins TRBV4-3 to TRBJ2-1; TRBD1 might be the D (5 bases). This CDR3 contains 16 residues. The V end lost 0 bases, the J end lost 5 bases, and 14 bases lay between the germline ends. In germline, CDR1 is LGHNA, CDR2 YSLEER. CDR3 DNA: TGCGCCAGCAGCCAAGAAAGGGGAATGATGGACAATGAGCAGTTCTTC. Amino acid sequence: CASSQERGMMDNEQFF.

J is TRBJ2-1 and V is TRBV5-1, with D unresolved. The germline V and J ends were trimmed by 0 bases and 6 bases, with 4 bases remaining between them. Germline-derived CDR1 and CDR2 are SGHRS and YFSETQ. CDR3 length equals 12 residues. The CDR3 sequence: CASSLGLNEQFF. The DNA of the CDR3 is TGCGCCAGCAGCTTGGGGCTCAATGAGCAGTTCTTC.